One and the same sample provided the 18 T cell receptor beta chains below, sequenced in a study of T cell responses to AZD1222 COVID-19 vaccine. The data were produced by immunoSEQ multiplex PCR, yet TCRdb's version contains in-frame clones alone and is incomplete. Here the sample spans around 120,000 clones, about 90% being singletons. The material was peripheral blood, obtained on day 0 of AZD1222 vaccination. These receptors originate from an adult in good health.

The J gene is TRBJ2-1, the V gene TRBV7-9, with no clear D. From germline, CDR1 is SEHNR and CDR2 FQNEAQ (reference sequence). Trimming shortened V by 5 bases and J by 0 bases, and 11 bases separated the two germline ends. CDR3 length equals 15 residues. The CDR3 region is CASSRPRVSYNEQFF. The CDR3 DNA reads TGTGCCAGCAGCCGACCCCGGGTCTCCTACAATGAGCAGTTCTTC.

The gene calls are TRBV27 and TRBJ1-2; D call uncertain. Deletions cut 3 bases from V and 3 bases from J, with 8 bases between. Germline CDR1 and CDR2: MNHEY and SMNVEV (reference sequence). This CDR3 spans 13 amino acids. The CDR3: CASSFDGYYGYTF. In nucleotides, the CDR3 is TGTGCCAGCAGTTTCGACGGCTACTATGGCTACACCTTC.

The chain joins TRBV5-1 to TRBJ1-1; the D is unclear. V was cut by 0 bases and J by 0 bases, with 15 bases left in between. The CDR3 contains 17 residues. The germline V gene encodes CDR1 SGHRS and CDR2 YFSETQ. The CDR3 reads CASSLGLGFSMNTEAFF. The CDR3 region has the DNA TGCGCCAGCAGCTTGGGGCTGGGATTCTCAATGAACACTGAAGCTTTCTTT.

The V and J genes are TRBV3-1 (or the pseudogene TRBV3-2) and TRBJ2-7; TRBD2 matches at 10 bases. Germline CDR1 LGHDT, CDR2 YNNKEL (reference sequence). After removal of 6 bases from V and 5 bases from J, the junction contained 16 bases not matched to a gene. CDR3 length equals 17 residues. DNA of the CDR3: TGTGCCAGCAGATCGGGCCTAGCGGGAGATGCTCGGAACGAGCAGTACTTC. Protein: CASRSGLAGDARNEQYF.

This rearrangement joins TRBV7-8 to TRBJ2-5; D is undetermined. In germline, CDR1 is SGHVS, CDR2 FQNEAQ. With 7 bases removed from V and 1 base from J, the gap between germline ends came to 19 bases. The CDR3 has 16 amino acids. Written as DNA, the CDR3 is TGTGCCAGCACCATAACCGCCTGGAGTATCCAAGAGACCCAGTACTTC. Encoded protein: CASTITAWSIQETQYF.

The rearrangement links TRBV29-1 to TRBJ2-5; D may be TRBD1 (6 bases). V lost 6 bases to trimming and J lost 5 bases, with 13 bases between them. This CDR3 comprises 12 residues. Germline CDR1 reads SQVTM; CDR2 reads ANQGSEA. The CDR3 spells CSVLQGGETQYF. In DNA, the CDR3 is TGCAGCGTCCTACAGGGTGGTGAGACCCAGTACTTC.

The rearrangement uses TRBV25-1 and TRBJ2-1; D not certain. Germline-derived CDR1 and CDR2 are MGHDK and SYGVNS. Trimming left V 6 bases short and J 5 bases short, with 11 bases between. The CDR3 runs to 13 residues. The CDR3 DNA is TGTGCCAGCAGCTTTCAGGCCCACAATGAGCAGTTCTTC. As protein: CASSFQAHNEQFF.

The chain recombines TRBV3-1 (or the pseudogene TRBV3-2) with TRBJ1-2; perhaps TRBD1 as D (5 bases). From germline, CDR1 is LGHDT and CDR2 YNNKEL (reference sequence). Trimming cost V 2 bases and J 5 bases, with 12 bases left between them. The length of the CDR3 is 14 residues. The CDR3: CASSQQPGQYGYTF. The CDR3 DNA sequence: TGTGCCAGCAGCCAACAGCCCGGACAATATGGCTACACCTTC.

This clone occurred once. The rearrangement joins TRBV10-3 to TRBJ2-1; D is unclear. V was shortened by 3 bases and J by 8 bases, with 14 bases between the two germline ends. The CDR3 covers 14 residues. CDR1 ENHRY and CDR2 SYGVKD come from the germline V gene. The DNA of the CDR3 is TGTGCCATCAGTGACTCGTTGGCGGTGGATGAGCAGTTCTTC. Its protein product is CAISDSLAVDEQFF.

This clone was picked up one time. Different DNA sequences within this sample yield the same CDR3. V is TRBV5-1 and J is TRBJ2-2, with 11 bases aligning to TRBD1. The V and J ends lost 1 base and 5 bases, in that order; junction bases with no gene match: 7. Per the germline V gene, CDR1 is SGHRS and CDR2 is YFSETQ. The CDR3 is made up of 17 amino acids. The CDR3 loop reads CASSLKRTGGNTGELFF. The CDR3 coding sequence is TGCGCCAGCAGCTTGAAGAGGACAGGGGGCAATACCGGGGAGCTGTTTTTT.

J is TRBJ1-4 and V is TRBV5-1; TRBD1 might be the D (5 bases). Germline V gene lookup returns CDR1 SGHRS and CDR2 YFSETQ. Trimming shortened V by 0 bases and J by 8 bases, and 11 bases separated the two germline ends. The CDR3 contains 14 residues. The CDR3 nucleotides are TGCGCCAGCAGCTTGGGAGGGGCAGGCGAAAAACTGTTTTTT. Amino acid sequence: CASSLGGAGEKLFF.

CDR3 DNA sequence: TGTGCCAGCTCACTGGACAGGGGCGACACCGGGGAGCTGTTTTTT. This gives the protein CASSLDRGDTGELFF. This chain uses TRBV18 with TRBJ2-2; 9 bases are shared with TRBD1. The CDR3 is made up of 15 amino acids. CDR1 and CDR2 (germline): KGHSH, LQKENI. With V trimmed by 4 bases and J by 3 bases, 3 bases remained unmatched.

CDR3: CASSSLGSSGNEITDTQYF. The CDR3 region has the DNA TGTGCCAGCAGCTCATTAGGGAGTAGCGGGAACGAAATAACAGATACGCAGTATTTT. The V gene is TRBV7-3, the J gene TRBJ2-3, with 8 bases aligning to TRBD2. Trimming took 4 bases from V and 3 from J; bases not matched to a gene: 18. Germline CDR1 reads SGHTA; CDR2 reads FQGTGA. This CDR3 has 19 amino acids.

In nucleotides, the CDR3 is TGTGCCAGCAGTCCGAGATATGGCTACACCTTC. Translated: CASSPRYGYTF. The chain uses TRBV28 and TRBJ1-2, with no clear D. The CDR3 is made up of 11 amino acids. CDR1 is MDHEN and CDR2 is SYDVKM in the germline V gene. V shed 5 bases and J shed 5 bases, with 6 bases lying between them.

The J gene is TRBJ2-7, the V gene TRBV2; 8 nucleotides match TRBD1. Germline CDR1 and CDR2: SNHLY and FYNNEI. V gave up 6 bases and J gave up 3 bases; unmatched junction bases: 7. The CDR3 loop spans 14 amino acids. The DNA for the CDR3 is TGTGCCAGCAGATCGACAGGGGCGAGCTACGAGCAGTACTTC. Its translation: CASRSTGASYEQYF.

The gene calls are TRBV19 and TRBJ1-1; D not certain. The CDR3 contains 13 residues. Per germline, CDR1 LNHDA and CDR2 SQIVND (reference sequence). The V and J ends lost 7 bases and 4 bases respectively, with 13 bases between them. The chain's CDR3 is CASTVTAGTEAFF. CDR3 sequence (DNA): TGTGCCAGTACTGTGACCGCGGGCACTGAAGCTTTCTTT. Supplemented by reference TRBV19 and TRBJ1-1, the full variable domain reads DGGITQSPKYLFRKEGQNVTLSCEQNLNHDAMYWYRQDPGQGLRLIYYSQIVNDFQKGDIAEGYSVSREKKESFPLTVTSAQKNPTAFYLCASTVTAGTEAFFGQGTRLTVV.

CDR3 bases: TGTGCCAGCAGTTTTGGGGCCACAGATACGCAGTATTTT. Translating gives CASSFGATDTQYF. The V call is TRBV11-3, the J call TRBJ2-3, with D possibly being TRBD1 (5 bases). The CDR3 covers 13 residues. The V and J ends lost 6 bases and 2 bases respectively, with 9 bases between them. Germline V lookup: CDR1 SGHNT, CDR2 YENEEA. Full variable domain (remainder filled in from reference TRBV11-3 and TRBJ2-3): EAGVVQSPRYKIIEKKQPVAFWCNPISGHNTLYWYLQNLGQGPELLIRYENEEAVDDSQLPKDRFSAERLKGVDSTLKIQPAELGDSAVYLCASSFGATDTQYFGPGTRLTVL.

V usage is TRBV2 and J usage is TRBJ1-5; D is ambiguous. The CDR3 totals 14 residues. Germline V gene lookup returns CDR1 SNHLY and CDR2 FYNNEI. V shed 6 bases and J shed 1 base, with 10 bases lying between them. This chain's CDR3 is CASRKGGSNQPQHF. The DNA of the CDR3 is TGTGCCAGCAGGAAAGGTGGAAGCAATCAGCCCCAGCATTTT.